This T cell receptor beta chain was profiled in a study of shared clonotypes between healthy human individuals. Points on this clone: The antigen is undetermined.

Broader study findings: Sampling used blood alone; tissue repertoires probably differ.

CDR1 and CDR2 (germline): SGHAT, FQNNGV. The CDR3 covers 14 residues. V was cut by 5 bases and J by 7 bases, with 17 bases left in between. Profiled with immunoSEQ multiplex PCR; TCRdb holds only in-frame clones, not every one. The repertoire has hundreds of thousands of clones, roughly 83% of them found once; the top ten carry roughly 13%. The rearrangement links TRBV11-2 to TRBJ2-5; D is tentatively TRBD1 or TRBD2 (5 bases each). Sequenced input: PBMCs. This clonotype originated in a woman aged 40 to 49 in good health. Some clones in this sample may be carry-over from other donors' samples. CDR3 nucleotides: TGTGCCAGCAGCCTTCCCCGGGACGGTGGGACCCAGTACTTC. This gives the protein CASSLPRDGGTQYF.